The T cell receptor beta chain under discussion was sequenced for a study of blood T cell repertoires in COVID-19. Study background: Samples of COVID-19 (acute and convalescent) were obtained from the United States, Italy and Spain. From T cells, B-cell-depleted T cells, or PBMCs came the material, which was cDNA or gDNA.

Germline values: CDR1 SGDLS, CDR2 YYNGEE. The CDR3 is 13 residues long. The germline V and J ends were trimmed by 4 bases and 4 bases, with 10 bases remaining between them. In the authors' workflow: Scientists estimated how many nucleated cells there were by amplifying reference gene primers. TCRdb's copy holds only in-frame clones and misses some; the assay was immunoSEQ multiplex PCR. For V, J and clone size, that table is used; D and trimming come from the DNA. The sample has more than 35,000 clones; 90% are singletons. This clone was seen just once. The receptor was isolated from a human donor in a cohort sampled during active COVID-19. Sequencing was performed on peripheral blood. V gene TRBV9 combines with J gene TRBJ2-3; D not certain. The chain's CDR3 is CASSPRFPDTQYF. DNA of the CDR3: TGTGCCAGCAGCCCCCGTTTCCCAGATACGCAGTATTTT.